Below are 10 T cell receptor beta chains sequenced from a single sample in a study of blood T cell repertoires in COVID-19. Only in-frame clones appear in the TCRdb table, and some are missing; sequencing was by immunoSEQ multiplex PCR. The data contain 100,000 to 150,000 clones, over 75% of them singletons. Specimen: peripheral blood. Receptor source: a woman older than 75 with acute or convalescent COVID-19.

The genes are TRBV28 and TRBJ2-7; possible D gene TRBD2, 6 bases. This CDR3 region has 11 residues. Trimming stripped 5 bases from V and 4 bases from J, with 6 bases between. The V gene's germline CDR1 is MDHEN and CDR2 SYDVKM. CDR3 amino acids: CASSAGYEQYV. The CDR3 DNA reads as TGTGCCAGCAGTGCGGGATACGAGCAGTACGTC.

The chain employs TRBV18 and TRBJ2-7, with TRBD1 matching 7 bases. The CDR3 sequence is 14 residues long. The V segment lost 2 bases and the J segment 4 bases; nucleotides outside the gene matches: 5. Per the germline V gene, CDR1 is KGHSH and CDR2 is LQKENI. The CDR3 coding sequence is TGTGCCAGCTCACCAAGACAGGGAACGTACGAGCAGTACTTC. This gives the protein CASSPRQGTYEQYF.

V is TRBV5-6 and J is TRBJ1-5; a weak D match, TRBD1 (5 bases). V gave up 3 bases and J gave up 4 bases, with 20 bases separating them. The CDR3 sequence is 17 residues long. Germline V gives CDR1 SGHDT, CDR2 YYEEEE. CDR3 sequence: CASSSTTGTLRNQPQHF. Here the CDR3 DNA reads TGTGCCAGCAGCTCTACAACAGGTACCTTGAGGAATCAGCCCCAGCATTTT.

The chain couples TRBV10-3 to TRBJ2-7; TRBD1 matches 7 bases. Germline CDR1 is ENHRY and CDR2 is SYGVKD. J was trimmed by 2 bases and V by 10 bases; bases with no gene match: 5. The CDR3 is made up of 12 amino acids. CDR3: CATRQGPYEQYV. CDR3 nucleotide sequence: TGTGCCACCCGACAGGGCCCCTACGAGCAGTACGTC.

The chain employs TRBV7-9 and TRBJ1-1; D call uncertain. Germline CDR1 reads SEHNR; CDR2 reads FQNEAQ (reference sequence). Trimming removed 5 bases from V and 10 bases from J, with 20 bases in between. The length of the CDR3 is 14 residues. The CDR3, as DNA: TGTGCCAGCAGCACAAACATGGACGGGAAGGGAGCTTTCTTT. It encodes CASSTNMDGKGAFF. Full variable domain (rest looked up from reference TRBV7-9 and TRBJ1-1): DTGVSQNPRHKITKRGQNVTFRCDPISEHNRLYWYRQTLGQGPEFLTYFQNEAQLEKSRLLSDRFSAERPKGSFSTLEIQRTEQGDSAMYLCASSTNMDGKGAFFGQGTRLTVV.

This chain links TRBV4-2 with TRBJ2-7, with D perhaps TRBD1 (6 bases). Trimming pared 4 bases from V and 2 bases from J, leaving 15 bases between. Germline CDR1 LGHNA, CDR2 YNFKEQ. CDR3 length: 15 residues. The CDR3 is CASSPVDGQTYEQYF. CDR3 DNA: TGTGCCAGCAGCCCGGTTGACGGACAGACCTACGAGCAGTACTTC.

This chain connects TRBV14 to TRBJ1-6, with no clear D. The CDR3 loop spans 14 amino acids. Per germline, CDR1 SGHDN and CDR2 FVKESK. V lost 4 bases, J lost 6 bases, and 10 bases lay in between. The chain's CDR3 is CASSLVRSNSPLHF. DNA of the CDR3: TGTGCCAGCAGCCTCGTACGGTCTAATTCACCCCTCCACTTT. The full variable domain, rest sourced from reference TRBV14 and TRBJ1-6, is EAGVTQFPSHSVIEKGQTVTLRCDPISGHDNLYWYRRVMGKEIKFLLHFVKESKQDESGMPNNRFLAERTGGTYSTLKVQPAELEDSGVYFCASSLVRSNSPLHFGNGTRLTVT.

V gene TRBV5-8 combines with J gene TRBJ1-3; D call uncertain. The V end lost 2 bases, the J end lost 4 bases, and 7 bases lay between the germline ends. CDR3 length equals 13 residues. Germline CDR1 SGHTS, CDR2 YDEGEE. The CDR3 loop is CASSLQTGNTIYF. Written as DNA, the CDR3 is TGTGCCAGCAGCTTACAGACAGGAAACACCATATATTTT.

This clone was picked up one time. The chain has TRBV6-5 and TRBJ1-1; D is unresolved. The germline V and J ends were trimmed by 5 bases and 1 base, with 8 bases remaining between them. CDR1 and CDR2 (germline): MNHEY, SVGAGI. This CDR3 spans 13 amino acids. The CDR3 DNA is TGTGCCAGCAGTCCAACTGGGAACACTGAAGCTTTCTTT. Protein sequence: CASSPTGNTEAFF.

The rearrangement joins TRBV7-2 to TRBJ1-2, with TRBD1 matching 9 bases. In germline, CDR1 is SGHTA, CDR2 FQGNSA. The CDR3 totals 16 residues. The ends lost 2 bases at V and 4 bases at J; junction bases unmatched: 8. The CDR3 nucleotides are TGTGCCAGCAGCTTACAAACAGGGGGCGGGTTCTATGGCTACACCTTC. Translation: CASSLQTGGGFYGYTF.